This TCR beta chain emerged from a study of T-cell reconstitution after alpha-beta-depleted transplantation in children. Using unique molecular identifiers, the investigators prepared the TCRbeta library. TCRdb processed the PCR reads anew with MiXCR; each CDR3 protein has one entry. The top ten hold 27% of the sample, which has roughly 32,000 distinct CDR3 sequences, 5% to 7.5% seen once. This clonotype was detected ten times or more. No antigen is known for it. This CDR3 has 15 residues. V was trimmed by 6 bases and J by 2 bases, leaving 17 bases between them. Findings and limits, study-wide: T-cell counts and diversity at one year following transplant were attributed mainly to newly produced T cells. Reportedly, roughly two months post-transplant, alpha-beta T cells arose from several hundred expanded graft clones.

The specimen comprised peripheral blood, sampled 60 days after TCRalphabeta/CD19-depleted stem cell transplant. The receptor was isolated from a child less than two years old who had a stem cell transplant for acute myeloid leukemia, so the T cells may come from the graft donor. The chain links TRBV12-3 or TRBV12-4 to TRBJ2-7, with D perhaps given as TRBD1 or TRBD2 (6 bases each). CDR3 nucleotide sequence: TGTGCCAGCAGCCCTAGCGCGGGACAAACCTACGAGCAGTACTTC. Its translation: CASSPSAGQTYEQYF.